This T cell receptor beta chain was found in a study of blood T cell repertoires in COVID-19. Overall study context: Sample material is recorded as cDNA or gDNA derived from T cells, B-cell-depleted T cells, or PBMCs.

The assay was immunoSEQ multiplex PCR, and TCRdb's table has in-frame clones only and misses some. This sample has roughly 140,000 clones, with more than 75% found just once. The CDR3 is 15 residues long. In germline, CDR1 is MNHEY, CDR2 SVGAGI. Trimming at V came to 2 bases and at J to 6 bases, leaving 2 bases not matched to a gene. The sample comprised PBMCs or T cells enriched from blood (not recorded which). J is TRBJ2-7 and V is TRBV6-5; TRBD2 matches at 15 bases. This sequence was found in a woman aged 30 to 39 with acute COVID-19. The CDR3 DNA reads TGTGCCAGCAGTTACAGGACTAGCGGGAGGGGCGAGCAGTACTTC. Translating gives CASSYRTSGRGEQYF.